Listed below are T cell receptor beta chains from one sample, sequenced in a study of radiotherapy plus CTLA-4 blockade in lung cancer. Generated by immunoSEQ multiplex PCR, the TCRdb table keeps only in-frame clones and is missing some. The sample gives around 82,000 clones, approximately 86% of which show up once; 16% is in the top ten. Specimen: peripheral blood, collected from a patient treated with radiotherapy plus ipilimumab. The receptors stem from a human donor with non-small cell lung cancer that progressed on radiotherapy plus ipilimumab. Both conserved end residues are part of each CDR3. A D gene is named only where the DNA matches it firmly. Clone size is stated in some rows and not others, as once, few, many or a class when expanded.

size | J | V | D | DNA | CDR3
once | TRBJ2-7 | TRBV5-1 | - | TGCGCCAGCAGCTTGTTGGGGGGAACCTACGAGCAGTACTTC | CASSLLGGTYEQYF
- | TRBJ1-3 | TRBV28 | TRBD1 | TGTGCCAGCAGTTTATGGAAGGGACAGTTCTCTGGAAACACCATATATTTT | CASSLWKGQFSGNTIYF
- | TRBJ2-1 | TRBV27 | TRBD1 | TGTGCCAGCCGGAACTCAGGGGGCGTAGGGAATGAGCAGTTCTTC | CASRNSGGVGNEQFF
- | TRBJ1-5 | TRBV30 | TRBD1 | TGTGCCTCTAGACAGGGCCCGGGGAAGCCCCAGCATTTT | CASRQGPGKPQHF
- | TRBJ2-5 | TRBV5-1 | TRBD2 | TGCGCCAGCACCTTGGGAAGCGGGGGTAAAGAGACCCAGTACTTC | CASTLGSGGKETQYF
once | TRBJ2-1 | TRBV10-2 | - | TGCGCCAGCTGCCCGCATCAACACAATGAGCAGTTCTTC | CASCPHQHNEQFF
- | TRBJ2-7 | TRBV4-2 | TRBD2 | TGTGCCAGCAGCCAAGAGCCCGGGACTAGCACCTACGAGCAGTACTTC | CASSQEPGTSTYEQYF
- | TRBJ1-1 | TRBV7-8 | - | TGTGCCAGCAGCTTTTCCTCAGACGGGGAAGCTTTCTTT | CASSFSSDGEAFF
- | TRBJ1-5 | TRBV5-1 | - | TGCGCCAGCAGCTATGAGGACAGTAGCAATCAGCCCCAGCATTTT | CASSYEDSSNQPQHF
- | TRBJ2-7 | TRBV5-6 | - | TGTGCCAGCAGTTCGGGACACGGCTACGAGCAGTACTTC | CASSSGHGYEQYF
- | TRBJ1-5 | TRBV15 | - | TGTGCCACCAGCAAGGGACAATCAGCTTTCCAGCCCCAGCATTTT | CATSKGQSAFQPQHF
- | TRBJ1-3 | TRBV7-9 | - | TGTGCCAGCAGCCCCCGGGCCGGGGAGGGAAACACCATATATTTT | CASSPRAGEGNTIYF
- | TRBJ2-7 | TRBV5-4 | - | TGTGCCAGCAGCTTGGTAGGGTACGAGCAGTACTTC | CASSLVGYEQYF
- | TRBJ1-2 | TRBV6-6 | TRBD1 | TGTGCCAGCAGGACGACAGGGGCCAACTATGGCTACACCTTC | CASRTTGANYGYTF
- | TRBJ1-5 | TRBV28 | TRBD1 | TGTGCCAGCAGTTTAGGAGGGACAGGGTACCAGCCCCAGCATTTT | CASSLGGTGYQPQHF
- | TRBJ2-2 | TRBV29-1 | TRBD1 | TGCAGCGTCGACGTTGGCCAGGGGGCAACCGGGGAGCTGTTTTTT | CSVDVGQGATGELFF
- | TRBJ2-7 | TRBV7-2 | - | TGTGCCAGCAGCACCCGACCAGAAGCCTCCTACGAGCAGTACTTC | CASSTRPEASYEQYF
- | TRBJ1-6 | TRBV28 | TRBD1 | TGTGCCAGCCGTGGATGGGGACAGAATAATTCACCCCTCCACTTT | CASRGWGQNNSPLHF
- | TRBJ1-5 | TRBV15 | TRBD1 | TGTGCCACCAGCAGAGAGGGACTACAGGGGTCCGATCAGCCCCAGCATTTT | CATSREGLQGSDQPQHF
- | TRBJ1-6 | TRBV19 | TRBD1 | TGTGCCAGTAGTTTAGACAGGGGTGGGTCACCCCTCCACTTT | CASSLDRGGSPLHF
once | TRBJ1-1 | TRBV5-1 | - | TGCGCCAGCAGCTGGCTGGGCCTTGAAGCTTTCTTT | CASSWLGLEAFF
once | TRBJ2-3 | TRBV15 | - | TGTGCCACCAGCCCCTTGGTGGGGGGATCCCTCGTCAGTCATACGCAGTATTTT | CATSPLVGGSLVSHTQYF
- | TRBJ2-3 | TRBV6-5 | - | TGTGCCAGCACTTCGCAGGGAGATACGCAGTATTTT | CASTSQGDTQYF
- | TRBJ1-5 | TRBV13 | - | TGTGCCAGCAGCTTGGCCGGGGAGCCCCAGCATTTT | CASSLAGEPQHF
few | TRBJ2-3 | TRBV7-9 | - | TGTGCCAGCAGCTTTCAGGGAGATACGCAGTATTTT | CASSFQGDTQYF
- | TRBJ1-2 | TRBV14 | - | TGTGCCAGCAGCCAAGTGGGAGGACACAACTATGGCTACACCTTC | CASSQVGGHNYGYTF
- | TRBJ2-7 | TRBV28 | - | TGTGGCGTGGTTGGCAGGATATCCTACGAGCAGTACTTC | CGVVGRISYEQYF
- | TRBJ2-7 | TRBV11-1 | - | TGTGCCAGCAGCTTATCGACAGGAGTGGGCTCCTACGAGCAGTACTTC | CASSLSTGVGSYEQYF
- | TRBJ2-5 | TRBV5-6 | TRBD2 | TGTGCCAGCAGCCTCCCGGGACTAGCGGTACAAGAGACCCAGTACTTC | CASSLPGLAVQETQYF
- | TRBJ2-2 | TRBV7-2 | - | TGTGCCAGCAGCCCGGTCGCCCCCTCCACCGGGGAGCTGTTTTTT | CASSPVAPSTGELFF
- | TRBJ1-2 | TRBV30 | - | TGTGCCTGGAGTGTAGACCATGGATATGGCTACACCTTC | CAWSVDHGYGYTF
- | TRBJ2-1 | TRBV14 | - | TGTGCCAGCAGCCAAGACGTGGCGAAAGAGCAGTTCTTC | CASSQDVAKEQFF
- | TRBJ2-7 | TRBV5-1 | TRBD2 | TGCGCCAGCAGCTTGGCCGGGACTAGCCCTAACTACGAGCAGTACTTC | CASSLAGTSPNYEQYF
- | TRBJ2-7 | TRBV7-2 | - | TGTGCCAGCAGCTCCTCGGGACAATACGAGCAGTACTTC | CASSSSGQYEQYF
- | TRBJ2-6 | TRBV6-5 | - | TGTGCCAGTGGCCGGCCCGGGGCCAACGTCCTGACTTTC | CASGRPGANVLTF
- | TRBJ2-1 | TRBV19 | TRBD2 | TGTGCCAGTAGTCCCCGGGGACTAGCGGGAGGGCCGGTGTCGAGTGAGCAGTTCTTC | CASSPRGLAGGPVSSEQFF
once | TRBJ1-2 | TRBV18 | - | TGTGCCAGCTCACCAGGTTGGGCTAACTATGGCTACACCTTC | CASSPGWANYGYTF